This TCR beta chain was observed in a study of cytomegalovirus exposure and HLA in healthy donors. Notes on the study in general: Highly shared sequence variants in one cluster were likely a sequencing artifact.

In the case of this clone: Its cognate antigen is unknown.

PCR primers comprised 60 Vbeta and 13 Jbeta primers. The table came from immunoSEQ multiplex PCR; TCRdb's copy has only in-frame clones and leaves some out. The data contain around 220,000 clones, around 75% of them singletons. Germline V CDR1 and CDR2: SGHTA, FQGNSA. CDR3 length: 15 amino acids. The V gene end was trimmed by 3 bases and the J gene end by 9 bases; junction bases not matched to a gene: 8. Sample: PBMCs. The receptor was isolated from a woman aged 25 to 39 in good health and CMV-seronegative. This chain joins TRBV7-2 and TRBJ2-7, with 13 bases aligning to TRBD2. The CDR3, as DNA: TGTGCCAGCAGCTTGGGGACTAGCGGGGCTTTGGGGCAGTACTTC. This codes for CASSLGTSGALGQYF.